The present entry profiles one TCR beta chain with its context. No cognate antigen has been identified for it. No much larger clone exists at a distance of one base, and base qualities are not known. The data were taken from a study of shared clonotypes between healthy human individuals (dated by TCRdb to the early 2020s). For the wider study: Three men and two women, aged 18 to 49 years, made up the cohort. For each donor, CD4 naive and CD4 memory were each run on three plates, CD8 naive on two plates, and CD8 memory on one plate. Blood TCR repertoires of a handful of healthy adults were deeply sequenced to estimate repertoire size and the extent of clonotype sharing between individuals. To increase sequencing depth and limit assay-specific biases, TCR repertoire library preparation and sequencing were carried out by different laboratories using diverse techniques. Per donor, leukapheresis produced somewhere between about 0.9 and 9.5 billion PBMCs. What the research found in general, with its limitations: Higher generation probabilities were observed for clonotypes shared by all four sorted-subset donors than for non-shared clonotypes. Sharing across a few donors was observed for around 5% of naive CD4, over 3% of naive CD8, roughly 2.4% of memory CD4, and roughly 0.4% of memory CD8 clonotypes. Larger estimated clonotype richness was generally found for naive subsets than for memory subsets. Even with the large sequencing depth, rarefaction of the sorted-subset datasets indicated that sequencing was incomplete. Pairwise subsampling led to the expectation that sequencing depth would affect the degree of clonotype sharing among donors. Sampling was restricted to blood, and TCR repertoires in tissue are likely to differ from TCR repertoires in blood. Because the study included only a small number of donors, the genetic and exposure-history diversity represented was limited.

Healthy HIV-negative adults with no recently reported acute infections or vaccinations were included as donors. Every donor was a Caucasian adult residing in Nashville, Tennessee, USA. CD4+ T cells were enriched by magnetic negative selection, after which naive cells were positively selected on CD45RA and the negative fraction was taken as the memory subset. Blood was obtained by leukapheresis, after which PBMCs were separated by Ficoll-Histopaque density gradient centrifugation and cryopreserved in liquid nitrogen vapor phase. Analytical flow cytometry was used to check the purity and quantity of every magnetically sorted T cell population. Genomic DNA was isolated from every sorted fraction and measured by UV absorbance on a Nanodrop 2000c. Sequences SGHAT (CDR1) and FQNNGV (CDR2) are obtained from the germline V gene. From V the trimming removes 6 bases and from J it removes 6 bases, while the gene matches leave 15 bases of the junction unaccounted for. Measured from the cysteine to the phenylalanine, the CDR3 is 16 residues long. This entry keeps only the CDR3 DNA: 48 bases, framed from base 1.

Using the deep immunoSEQ assay, multiplex PCR amplified TCR CDR3 regions from genomic DNA. Extracted genomic DNA from each cell subset was spread evenly across all wells of several immunoSEQ 96-well plates, with each plate serving as a replicate. For sorted subsets, 200 to 250 ng of genomic DNA, equivalent to around 29,000 T cell genomes, went into each replicate PCR. The purified libraries were quantified using a Qubit 3.0 fluorometer, sized with a Bioanalyzer 2100, and then quantified again using the KAPA Library Quantification kit. A separate single-read 150-cycle Illumina NextSeq 550 flow cell was used to sequence each immunoSEQ 96-well plate. As for the original processing: Because the immunoSEQ output held only junctional sequences and lacked quality scores, the filtering could not match the filtering applied to full-length reads. To assign V/J genes and CDR3, sequences were annotated against IMGT germline references using PyIR, a Python wrapper for IgBLAST v1.9. Reads with weak V/J assignments (E-value above 1e-6), missing CDR3, stop codons, out-of-frame junctions, or ambiguous translated residues were removed. A V3J clonotype was defined by an identical inferred V gene, J gene, and CDR3 amino acid sequence. Percentage overlap between repertoires was computed as shared unique clonotypes divided by the size of the smaller repertoire. Repertoire richness was assessed with RTK rarefaction, the Chao1 estimator, and Recon v2.1 estimates of unobserved clonotypes. OLGA was used to compute generation probabilities for all TCRbeta clonotypes that the gDNA method yielded from a few donors. As stored in TCRdb, this immuneACCESS dataset retains in-frame rearrangements with V and J assigned. A fraction of the clones does not appear; measured against another copy, unresolved V genes explain less than half of the discrepancy, and the remainder lacks a known reason. V and J calls and clone size are those listed in that table; D and trimming were worked out from the DNA. This sample has roughly 1,100,000 clones in its table, and under 80% of those were observed once. Approximately 1.5% of the sample rests with the top ten.

This clonotype was sampled from a man aged 18 to 30 in good health. The specimen sequenced was memory CD4+ T cells sorted from blood. Sample cell subset or site, as interpreted from the label and publication: CD45RA-negative fraction. This chain is built from TRBV11-2 and TRBJ1-1, with TRBD1 identical over 8 junction bases. CDR3 loop: CASRLYRGALYSEAFF. The nucleotides are TGTGCCAGCAGACTATACAGGGGGGCGTTATATTCTGAAGCTTTCTTT.